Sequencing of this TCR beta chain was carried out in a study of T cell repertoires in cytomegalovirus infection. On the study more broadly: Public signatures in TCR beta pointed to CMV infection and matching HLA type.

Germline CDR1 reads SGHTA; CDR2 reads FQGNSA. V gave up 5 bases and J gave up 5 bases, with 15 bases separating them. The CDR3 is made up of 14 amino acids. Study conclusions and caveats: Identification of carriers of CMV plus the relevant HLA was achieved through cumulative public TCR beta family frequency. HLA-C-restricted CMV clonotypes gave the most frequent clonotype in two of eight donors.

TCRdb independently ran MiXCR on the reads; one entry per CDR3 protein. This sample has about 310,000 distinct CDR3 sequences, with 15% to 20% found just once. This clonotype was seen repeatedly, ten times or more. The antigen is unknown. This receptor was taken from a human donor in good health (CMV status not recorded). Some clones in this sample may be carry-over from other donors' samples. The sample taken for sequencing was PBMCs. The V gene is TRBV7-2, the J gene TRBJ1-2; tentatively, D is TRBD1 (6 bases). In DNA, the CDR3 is TGTGCCAGCAGCCCCGGGACAAACCGATATGGCTACACCTTC. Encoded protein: CASSPGTNRYGYTF.